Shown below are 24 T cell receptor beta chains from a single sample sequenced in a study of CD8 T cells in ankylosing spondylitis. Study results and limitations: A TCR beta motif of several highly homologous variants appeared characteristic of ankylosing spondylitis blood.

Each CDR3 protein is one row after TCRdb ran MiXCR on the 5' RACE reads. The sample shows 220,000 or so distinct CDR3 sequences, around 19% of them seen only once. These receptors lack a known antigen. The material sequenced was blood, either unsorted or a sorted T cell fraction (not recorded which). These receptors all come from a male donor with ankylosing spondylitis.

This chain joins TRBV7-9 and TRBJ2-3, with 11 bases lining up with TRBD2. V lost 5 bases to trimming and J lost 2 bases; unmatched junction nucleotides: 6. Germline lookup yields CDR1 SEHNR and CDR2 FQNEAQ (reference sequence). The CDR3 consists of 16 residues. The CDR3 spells CASSPRLAGFTDTQYF. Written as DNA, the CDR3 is TGTGCCAGCAGCCCCCGACTAGCGGGGTTCACAGATACGCAGTATTTT.

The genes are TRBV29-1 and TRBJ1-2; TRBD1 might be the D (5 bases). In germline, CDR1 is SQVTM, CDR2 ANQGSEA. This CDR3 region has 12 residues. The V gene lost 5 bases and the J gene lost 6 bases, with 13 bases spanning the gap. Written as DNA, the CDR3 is TGCAGCGTTCCAGGGCAAGTCGATGGCTACACCTTC. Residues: CSVPGQVDGYTF.

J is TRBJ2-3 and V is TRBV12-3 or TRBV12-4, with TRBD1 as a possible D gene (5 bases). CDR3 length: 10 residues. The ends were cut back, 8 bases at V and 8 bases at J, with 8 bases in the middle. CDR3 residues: CASGAGTQYF. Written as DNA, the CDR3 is TGTGCCAGCGGGGCCGGTACGCAGTATTTT.

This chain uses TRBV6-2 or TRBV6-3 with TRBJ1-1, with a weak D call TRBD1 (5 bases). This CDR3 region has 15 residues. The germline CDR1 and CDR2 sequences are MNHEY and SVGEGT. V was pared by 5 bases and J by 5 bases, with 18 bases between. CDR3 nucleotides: TGTGCCAGCAGTCTGGGGGGACCCGCAACGACTGAAGCTTTCTTT. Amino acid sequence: CASSLGGPATTEAFF.

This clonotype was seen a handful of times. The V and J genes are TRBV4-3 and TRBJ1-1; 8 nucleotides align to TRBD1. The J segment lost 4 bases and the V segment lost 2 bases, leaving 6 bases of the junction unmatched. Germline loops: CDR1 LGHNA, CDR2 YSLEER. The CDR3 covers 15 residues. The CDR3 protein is CASSQYQGAGTEAFF. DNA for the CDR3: TGCGCCAGCAGCCAATATCAGGGGGCTGGCACTGAAGCTTTCTTT.

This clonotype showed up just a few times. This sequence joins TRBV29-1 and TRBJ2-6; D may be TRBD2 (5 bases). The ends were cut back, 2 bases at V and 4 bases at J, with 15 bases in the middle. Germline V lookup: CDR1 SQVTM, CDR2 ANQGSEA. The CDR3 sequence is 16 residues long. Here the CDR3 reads CSVESLGVSGANVLTF. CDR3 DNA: TGCAGCGTTGAAAGTCTGGGAGTGTCGGGGGCCAACGTCCTGACTTTC. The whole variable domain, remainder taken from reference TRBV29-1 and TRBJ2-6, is SAVISQKPSRDICQRGTSLTIQCQVDSQVTMMFWYRQQPGQSLTLIATANQGSEATYESGFVIDKFPISRPNLTFSTLTVSNMSPEDSSIYLCSVESLGVSGANVLTFGAGSRLTVL.

CDR3 amino acids: CASSSSGLRSSYEQYF. The CDR3 DNA follows: TGTGCCAGCAGTTCCTCGGGACTCCGAAGCTCCTACGAGCAGTACTTC. The chain recombines TRBV12-3 or TRBV12-4 with TRBJ2-7; a weak D match, TRBD2 (6 bases). V lost 4 bases to trimming and J lost 0 bases, with 16 bases between them. The CDR3 totals 16 residues.

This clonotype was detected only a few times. CDR3 sequence: CASSGWGSMPEAFF. The CDR3 bases are TGTGCCAGCAGCGGCTGGGGGAGTATGCCTGAAGCTTTCTTT. The gene calls are TRBV14 and TRBJ1-1; TRBD1 is a possible D gene (5 bases). There are 14 residues in the CDR3. Germline V CDR1 and CDR2: SGHDN, FVKESK. Trimming took off 5 bases at V and 6 bases at J, with 16 bases between the two ends.

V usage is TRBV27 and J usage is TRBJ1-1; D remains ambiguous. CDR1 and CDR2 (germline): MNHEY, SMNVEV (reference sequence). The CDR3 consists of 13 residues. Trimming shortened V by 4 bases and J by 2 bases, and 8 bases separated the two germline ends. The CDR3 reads CASSSFPNTEAFF. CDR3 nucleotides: TGTGCCAGCAGTTCTTTCCCTAACACTGAAGCTTTCTTT.

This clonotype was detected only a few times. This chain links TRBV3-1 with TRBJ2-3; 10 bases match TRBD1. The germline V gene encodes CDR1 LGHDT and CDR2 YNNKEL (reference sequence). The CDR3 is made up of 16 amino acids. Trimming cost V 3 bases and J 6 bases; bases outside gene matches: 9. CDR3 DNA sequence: TGTGCCAGCAGCCACCCCGGGGGACAGGGGATTGATACGCAGTATTTT. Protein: CASSHPGGQGIDTQYF.

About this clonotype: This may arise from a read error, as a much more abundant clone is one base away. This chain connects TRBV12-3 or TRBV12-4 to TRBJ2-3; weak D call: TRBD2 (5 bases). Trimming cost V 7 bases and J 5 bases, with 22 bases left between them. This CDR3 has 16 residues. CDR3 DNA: TGTGCCAGCAACTACGCCCCGGGGAATCCCAGAGATACGCAGTATTTT. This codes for CASNYAPGNPRDTQYF.

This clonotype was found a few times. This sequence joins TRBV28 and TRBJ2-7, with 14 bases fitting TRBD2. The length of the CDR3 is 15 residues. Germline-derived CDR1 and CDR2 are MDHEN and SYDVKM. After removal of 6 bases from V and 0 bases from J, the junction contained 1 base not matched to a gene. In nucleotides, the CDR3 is TGTGCCAGCAGGGGACTAGCGGGAGCCTCCTACGAGCAGTACTTC. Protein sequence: CASRGLAGASYEQYF.

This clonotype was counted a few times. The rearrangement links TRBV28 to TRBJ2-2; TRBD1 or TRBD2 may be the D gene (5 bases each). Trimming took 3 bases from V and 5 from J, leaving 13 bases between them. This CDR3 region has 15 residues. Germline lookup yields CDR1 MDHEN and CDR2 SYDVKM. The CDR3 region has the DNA TGTGCCAGCAGTTTTCGGGACCCGGGGACCGGGGAGCTGTTTTTT. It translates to CASSFRDPGTGELFF.

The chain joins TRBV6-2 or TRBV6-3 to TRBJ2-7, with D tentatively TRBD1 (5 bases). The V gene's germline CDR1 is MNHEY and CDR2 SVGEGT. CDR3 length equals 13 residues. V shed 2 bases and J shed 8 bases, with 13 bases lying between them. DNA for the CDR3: TGTGCCAGCAGTTACGACAGCTCCCGCCAGCAGTACTTC. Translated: CASSYDSSRQQYF.

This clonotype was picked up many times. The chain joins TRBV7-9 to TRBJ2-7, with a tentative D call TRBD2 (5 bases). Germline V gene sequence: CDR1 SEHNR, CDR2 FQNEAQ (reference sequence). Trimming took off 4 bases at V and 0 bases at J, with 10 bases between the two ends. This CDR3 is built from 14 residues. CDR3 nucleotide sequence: TGTGCCAGCAGCTATGGAGGCGGCTCCTACGAGCAGTACTTC. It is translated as CASSYGGGSYEQYF.

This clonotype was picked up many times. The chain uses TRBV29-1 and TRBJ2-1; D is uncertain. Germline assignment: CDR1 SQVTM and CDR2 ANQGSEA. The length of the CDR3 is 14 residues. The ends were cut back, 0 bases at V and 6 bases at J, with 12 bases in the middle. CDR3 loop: CSVEDYNRGNEQFF. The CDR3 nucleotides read TGCAGCGTTGAAGATTATAACCGCGGCAATGAGCAGTTCTTC.

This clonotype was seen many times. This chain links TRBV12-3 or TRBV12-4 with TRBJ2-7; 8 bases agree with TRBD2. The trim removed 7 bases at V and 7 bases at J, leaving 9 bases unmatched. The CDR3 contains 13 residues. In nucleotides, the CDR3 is TGTGCCAGCACCGGGGGGGAGGTATGGGAGCAGTACTTC. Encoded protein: CASTGGEVWEQYF.

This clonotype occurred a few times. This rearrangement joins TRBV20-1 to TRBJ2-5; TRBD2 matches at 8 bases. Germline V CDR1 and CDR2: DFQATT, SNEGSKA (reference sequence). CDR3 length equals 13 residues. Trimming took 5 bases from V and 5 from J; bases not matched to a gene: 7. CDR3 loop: CSASSGGRETQYF. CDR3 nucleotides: TGCAGTGCTTCAAGCGGGGGCCGGGAGACCCAGTACTTC.

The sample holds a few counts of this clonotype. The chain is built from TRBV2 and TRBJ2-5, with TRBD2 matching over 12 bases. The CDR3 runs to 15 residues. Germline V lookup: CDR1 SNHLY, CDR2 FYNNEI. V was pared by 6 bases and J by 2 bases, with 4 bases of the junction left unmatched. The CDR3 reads CASSDGLAGQETQYF. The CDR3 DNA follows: TGTGCCAGCAGCGACGGACTAGCGGGACAAGAGACCCAGTACTTC.

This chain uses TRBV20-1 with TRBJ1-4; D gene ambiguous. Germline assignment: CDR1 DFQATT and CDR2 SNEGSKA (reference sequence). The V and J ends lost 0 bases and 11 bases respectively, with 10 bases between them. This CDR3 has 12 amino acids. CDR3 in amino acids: CSARDVWLKLFF. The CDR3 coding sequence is TGCAGTGCTAGAGATGTCTGGCTGAAACTGTTTTTT.

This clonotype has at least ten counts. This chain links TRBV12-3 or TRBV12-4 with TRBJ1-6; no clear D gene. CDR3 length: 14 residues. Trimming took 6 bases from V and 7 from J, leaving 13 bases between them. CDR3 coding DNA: TGTGCCAGCAGCGTCTGGGGAAACAATTCACCCCTCCACTTT. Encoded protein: CASSVWGNNSPLHF.

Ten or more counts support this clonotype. The CDR3: CASSRFPGGDTEAFF. The CDR3 DNA reads TGTGCCAGCAGCCGCTTCCCTGGAGGGGACACTGAAGCTTTCTTT. The chain recombines TRBV4-2 with TRBJ1-1; perhaps TRBD1 as D (5 bases). The CDR3 has 15 residues. CDR1 is LGHNA, CDR2 YNFKEQ, per germline. Trimming removed 4 bases at V and 3 bases at J, with 15 bases between.

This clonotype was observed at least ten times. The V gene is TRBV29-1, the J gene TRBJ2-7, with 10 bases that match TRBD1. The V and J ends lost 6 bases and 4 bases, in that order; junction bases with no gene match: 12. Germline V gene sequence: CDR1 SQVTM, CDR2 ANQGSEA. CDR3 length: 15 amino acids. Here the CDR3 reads CSVIPPGQGTYEQYF. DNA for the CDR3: TGCAGCGTGATCCCTCCGGGACAGGGGACGTACGAGCAGTACTTC.

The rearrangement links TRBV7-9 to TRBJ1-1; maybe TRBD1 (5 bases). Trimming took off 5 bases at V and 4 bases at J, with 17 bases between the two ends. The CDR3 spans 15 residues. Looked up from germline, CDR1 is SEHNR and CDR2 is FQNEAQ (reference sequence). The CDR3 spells CASSPSGDGGTEAFF. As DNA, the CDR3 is TGTGCCAGCAGCCCTTCCGGGGACGGGGGCACTGAAGCTTTCTTT.